This T cell receptor (beta chain) was profiled in a study of T cell changes during pregnancy in multiple sclerosis (dated by TCRdb to 2018 to 2020). In terms of the full investigation: In women with multiple sclerosis, the researchers looked at how the T cell repertoire shifted as pregnancy progressed.

Libraries were made using the immunoSEQ multiplex PCR assay. This immuneACCESS table, as held by TCRdb, lists in-frame sequences with V and J called but not all clones. Of the missing ones, under half trace to an unresolved V gene in checked studies; the others have no known cause. In this sample the table shows about 64,000 clones, over 95% of which occur a single time. About 2.3% of the sample goes to the ten largest clones. For this clone: It has no known antigen specificity. Within one base of it there is no much larger clone, and no base qualities were kept.

The source material was CD8+ T cells from peripheral blood mononuclear cells, sampled after pregnancy. The receptor was derived from a female donor with multiple sclerosis, enrolled in a pregnancy study.

The DNA sequence is as follows: TGTGCCAGCAGTTGGGATAGGGCGGGGGAGCAGTACTTC. Translated, it gives CASSWDRAGEQYF. This receptor chain uses TRBV6-5 and TRBJ2-5; TRBD2 lines up with 7 middle nucleotides. The V end gives up 4 bases and the J end 11 bases, leaving 10 bases in the junction not matched to a gene. Counted from cysteine to phenylalanine, this CDR3 has 13 amino acids. Solely the CDR3 DNA is kept, with 39 bases framed from the first base. CDR1 and CDR2 are read off the germline V gene as MNHEY and SVGAGI.